The 19 T cell receptor beta chains listed next were all sequenced from one sample in a study of blood T cell repertoires in COVID-19. The data were produced by immunoSEQ multiplex PCR, yet TCRdb's version contains in-frame clones alone and is incomplete. This repertoire shows almost 250,000 clones, around 88% found once; its top ten account for around 4%. Sequenced input: PBMCs or T cells enriched from blood (not recorded which). These receptors were taken from a young woman who had recovered from COVID-19.

The chain carries TRBV6-2 or TRBV6-3 and TRBJ2-7; 12 nucleotides agree with TRBD2. This CDR3 has 15 amino acids. The J segment lost 3 bases and the V segment lost 6 bases, leaving 6 bases of the junction unmatched. The V gene's germline CDR1 is MNHEY and CDR2 SVGEGT. The CDR3 here is CASSPLAGGFYEQYF. The CDR3 DNA is TGTGCCAGCAGCCCCCTAGCGGGAGGGTTCTACGAGCAGTACTTC.

The V and J genes are TRBV11-2 and TRBJ2-1; TRBD2 matches at 10 bases. The length of the CDR3 is 16 residues. With 5 bases clipped from V and 2 bases from J, the junction kept 6 bases outside the gene matches. Germline V gene lookup returns CDR1 SGHAT and CDR2 FQNNGV. CDR3 coding DNA: TGTGCCAGCAGCCCCCTGAGCGGGAGGGCCTACAATGAGCAGTTCTTC. Its translation is CASSPLSGRAYNEQFF.

The rearrangement uses TRBV7-9 and TRBJ2-5; TRBD2 matches 7 bases. Per the germline V gene, CDR1 is SEHNR and CDR2 is FQNEAQ (reference sequence). V dropped 5 bases and J dropped 6; count of bases not matched to a gene: 6. This CDR3 has 13 amino acids. The CDR3 here is CASSQGGKKTQYF. CDR3 nucleotide sequence: TGTGCCAGCAGCCAGGGAGGGAAAAAGACCCAGTACTTC.

The V call is TRBV28, the J call TRBJ1-4; D unclear. The CDR3 loop spans 17 amino acids. Germline V gene data show CDR1 as MDHEN and CDR2 as SYDVKM. V was cut by 0 bases and J by 8 bases, with 19 bases left in between. CDR3 region: CASSLWGVGGAYEKLFF. The CDR3, as DNA: TGTGCCAGCAGTTTATGGGGAGTGGGTGGTGCGTACGAAAAACTGTTTTTT.

The rearrangement joins TRBV7-2 to TRBJ1-1, with D perhaps matching TRBD1 (5 bases). With 0 bases removed from V and 5 bases from J, the gap between germline ends came to 13 bases. Germline CDR1 and CDR2: SGHTA and FQGNSA. The CDR3 is made up of 15 amino acids. CDR3 nucleotides: TGTGCCAGCAGCTTAGCGTACACAGGCCTTACTGAAGCTTTCTTT. The encoded protein is CASSLAYTGLTEAFF.

The J gene is TRBJ1-2, the V gene TRBV4-1; perhaps TRBD1 as D (5 bases). Per germline, CDR1 MGHRA and CDR2 YSYEKL. The CDR3 loop spans 15 amino acids. Trimming shortened V by 3 bases and J by 6 bases, and 17 bases separated the two germline ends. The CDR3 DNA reads as TGCGCCAGCAGCCAGCTTTCCAGGGAAAAGGATGGCTACACCTTC. Residues: CASSQLSREKDGYTF.

This chain joins TRBV5-4 and TRBJ1-3; maybe TRBD1 (6 bases). This CDR3 comprises 16 residues. Germline values: CDR1 SGHNT, CDR2 YYREEE (reference sequence). Trimming removed 4 bases from V and 2 bases from J, with 16 bases in between. The CDR3 region has the DNA TGTGCCAGCAGCCCGGGGGGTGGGACACCTGGAAACACCATATATTTT. The encoded protein is CASSPGGGTPGNTIYF.

This chain uses TRBV7-2 with TRBJ2-1, with D unclear. The CDR3 covers 12 residues. The V end lost 6 bases, the J end lost 9 bases, and 12 bases lay between the germline ends. Germline V gives CDR1 SGHTA, CDR2 FQGNSA. CDR3 loop: CASSNPPSEQFF. The DNA for the CDR3 is TGTGCCAGCAGTAACCCGCCGAGTGAGCAGTTCTTC.

The chain uses TRBV11-2 and TRBJ1-6; D is undetermined. Per the germline V gene, CDR1 is SGHAT and CDR2 is FQNNGV. This CDR3 comprises 18 residues. Between the trimmed V and J ends, which lost 6 bases and 1 base, there was a span of 19 bases. In DNA form, the CDR3 reads TGTGCCAGCAGTTACAGTTCGCGAATCCGGTCCTATAATTCACCCCTCCACTTT. Translation: CASSYSSRIRSYNSPLHF.

The chain employs TRBV27 and TRBJ2-5, with D possibly matching TRBD2 (5 bases). This CDR3 has 14 amino acids. V lost 4 bases to trimming and J lost 0 bases, with 9 bases between them. Looked up from germline, CDR1 is MNHEY and CDR2 is SMNVEV (reference sequence). CDR3 amino acids: CASSSADHQETQYF. The CDR3 DNA sequence: TGTGCCAGCAGTTCAGCGGACCACCAAGAGACCCAGTACTTC.

The V call is TRBV19, the J call TRBJ2-7, with TRBD1 matching over 8 bases. With V trimmed by 3 bases and J by 6 bases, 10 bases remained unmatched. The CDR3 has 15 amino acids. From germline, CDR1 is LNHDA and CDR2 SQIVND (reference sequence). CDR3 sequence: CASSIPGQAWGEQYF. In DNA, the CDR3 is TGTGCCAGTAGTATCCCGGGACAGGCCTGGGGCGAGCAGTACTTC.

The chain joins TRBV5-4 to TRBJ2-3, with 10 bases that match TRBD2. Germline V gene sequence: CDR1 SGHNT, CDR2 YYREEE (reference sequence). V shed 4 bases, J shed 0 bases, and the junction held 2 bases outside the gene matches. The CDR3 loop spans 15 amino acids. CDR3 nucleotide sequence: TGTGCCAGCAGCATGACTAGCGGGAGCACAGATACGCAGTATTTT. This encodes CASSMTSGSTDTQYF.

This chain connects TRBV7-9 to TRBJ2-1; D is ambiguous. CDR1 and CDR2 from the germline V gene are SEHNR and FQNEAQ (reference sequence). Trimming left V 6 bases short and J 7 bases short, with 4 bases between. The CDR3 consists of 10 residues. The CDR3 DNA is TGTGCCAGCAGTTATAATGAGCAGTTCTTC. As protein: CASSYNEQFF.

This clone was detected once. This chain joins TRBV7-3 and TRBJ2-7; tentative D call: TRBD1 (5 bases). Germline lookup yields CDR1 SGHTA and CDR2 FQGTGA. CDR3 length: 16 residues. The V gene lost 5 bases and the J gene lost 6 bases, with 23 bases spanning the gap. CDR3 DNA sequence: TGTGCCAGCAGCCCCCCCTCGACAGCCCGCCCATGCGAGCAGTACTTC. Its translation: CASSPPSTARPCEQYF.

The J gene is TRBJ2-3, the V gene TRBV18; D remains ambiguous. V dropped 2 bases and J dropped 9 bases, with 9 bases sitting between them. CDR3 size: 12 residues. The germline gives CDR1 KGHSH, CDR2 LQKENI. The DNA of the CDR3 is TGTGCCAGCTCACCAGACTCCGGGACGCAGTATTTT. The encoded protein is CASSPDSGTQYF.

The chain recombines TRBV27 with TRBJ1-2; D is undetermined. V was cut by 6 bases and J by 7 bases, with 15 bases left in between. Germline V gives CDR1 MNHEY, CDR2 SMNVEV (reference sequence). This CDR3 is built from 13 residues. DNA of the CDR3: TGTGCCAGCAGCCCCCAACCTGGGAGTGGCTACACCTTC. Amino acids: CASSPQPGSGYTF.

This sequence joins TRBV6-5 and TRBJ1-2; D possibly corresponds to TRBD1 (6 bases). This CDR3 has 12 amino acids. Trimming took 10 bases from V and 7 from J, leaving 16 bases between them. The V gene's germline CDR1 is MNHEY and CDR2 SVGAGI. This CDR3 reads CATSLQGIGYTF. The DNA of the CDR3 is TGTGCCACATCCTTACAGGGAATTGGCTACACCTTC.

The chain carries TRBV27 and TRBJ1-1; the D is unclear. Germline assignment: CDR1 MNHEY and CDR2 SMNVEV (reference sequence). V lost 0 bases to trimming and J lost 1 base, with 9 bases between them. The length of the CDR3 is 15 residues. CDR3 in amino acids: CASSLSKRWNTEAFF. The CDR3 region has the DNA TGTGCCAGCAGTTTATCGAAGAGGTGGAACACTGAAGCTTTCTTT.

The V gene is TRBV6-2 or TRBV6-3, the J gene TRBJ1-2; possible D gene TRBD1, 5 bases. The CDR3 loop spans 14 amino acids. Trimming pared 6 bases from V and 0 bases from J, leaving 11 bases between. Germline V gene lookup returns CDR1 MNHEY and CDR2 SVGEGT. In DNA, the CDR3 is TGTGCCAGCAGCCTGGAGGGGCCTAACTATGGCTACACCTTC. It is translated as CASSLEGPNYGYTF.